A selection of T cell receptor beta chains follows, all from one sample in a study of T cell responses to AZD1222 COVID-19 vaccine. Profiled with immunoSEQ multiplex PCR; TCRdb holds only in-frame clones, not every one. The repertoire has 140,000 to 150,000 clones, 80% to 95% of them found once; the top ten carry roughly 4%. The sequencing used peripheral blood, collected 28 days after the second AZD1222 dose. The receptors come from an adult who received the AZD1222 COVID-19 vaccine. CDR3s include the opening cysteine and the closing phenylalanine or tryptophan. Fields, in order: J gene, clone size, D gene, V gene, CDR3 DNA, CDR3 protein. The D gene is left open where the match is weak. Not all rows give a size; the values are once, few, many and, for expanded clones, a class.

J gene: TRBJ2-7; clone size: NA; D gene: NA; V gene: TRBV5-4; CDR3 DNA: TGTGCCAGCAGGTCCTGGGACTTACCGTCCTACGAGCAGTACTTC; CDR3 protein: CASRSWDLPSYEQYF
J gene: TRBJ2-3; clone size: NA; D gene: NA; V gene: TRBV9; CDR3 DNA: TGTGCCAGCAGCGTAGACGGGAACACAGATACGCAGTATTTT; CDR3 protein: CASSVDGNTDTQYF
J gene: TRBJ2-3; clone size: NA; D gene: TRBD2; V gene: TRBV7-2; CDR3 DNA: TGTGCCAGCAGCTTCAACTTCGGACTAGCGGACGATACGCAGTATTTT; CDR3 protein: CASSFNFGLADDTQYF
J gene: TRBJ2-7; clone size: NA; D gene: NA; V gene: TRBV18; CDR3 DNA: TGTGCCAGCTCACCCCTTGGACCTCCCTACGAGCAGTACTTC; CDR3 protein: CASSPLGPPYEQYF
J gene: TRBJ2-5; clone size: NA; D gene: TRBD2; V gene: TRBV4-2; CDR3 DNA: TGTGCCAGCAGCCAAAACTACCTAAGGGCTAGCGGGGGGGCGGAGACCCAGTACTTC; CDR3 protein: CASSQNYLRASGGAETQYF
J gene: TRBJ2-2; clone size: once; D gene: TRBD2; V gene: TRBV2; CDR3 DNA: TGTGCCAGCACCCCCGGGGCGGGAGGGCCAGCCGGGGAGCTGTTTTTT; CDR3 protein: CASTPGAGGPAGELFF
J gene: TRBJ2-3; clone size: NA; D gene: NA; V gene: TRBV6-2/TRBV6-3; CDR3 DNA: TGTGCCAGCAGTTGGTCGAAATTAAGGAGAGATACGCAGTATTTT; CDR3 protein: CASSWSKLRRDTQYF
J gene: TRBJ1-1; clone size: NA; D gene: NA; V gene: TRBV29-1; CDR3 DNA: TGCAGCGTTGAGTTAGACAGTAGCACTGAAGCTTTCTTT; CDR3 protein: CSVELDSSTEAFF
J gene: TRBJ1-1; clone size: once; D gene: NA; V gene: TRBV18; CDR3 DNA: TGTGCCAGCTCTAAGACACCGAACACTGAAGCTTTCTTT; CDR3 protein: CASSKTPNTEAFF
J gene: TRBJ1-2; clone size: NA; D gene: TRBD1; V gene: TRBV3-1/TRBV3-2; CDR3 DNA: TGTGCCAGCAGCCAAGAGACAGGGGGCTGGAGCGGCTACACCTTC; CDR3 protein: CASSQETGGWSGYTF
J gene: TRBJ2-7; clone size: NA; D gene: NA; V gene: TRBV5-5; CDR3 DNA: TGTGCCAGCAGCCTTTATCCCGGGATCTACGAGCAGTACTTC; CDR3 protein: CASSLYPGIYEQYF
J gene: TRBJ2-3; clone size: once; D gene: TRBD2; V gene: TRBV7-9; CDR3 DNA: TGTGCCAGCAGCTATTCGAGCGGGAGAACCCAGTATTTT; CDR3 protein: CASSYSSGRTQYF
J gene: TRBJ2-1; clone size: NA; D gene: TRBD2; V gene: TRBV19; CDR3 DNA: TGTGCCAGTAGTATACCCTTACTGAGCGGGACTCCTAAGTTCTTC; CDR3 protein: CASSIPLLSGTPKFF
J gene: TRBJ1-2; clone size: once; D gene: TRBD1; V gene: TRBV10-1; CDR3 DNA: TGCGCCAGCAGTGAGCGCAGGGGGGATGGCTACACCTTC; CDR3 protein: CASSERRGDGYTF
J gene: TRBJ2-5; clone size: NA; D gene: TRBD1; V gene: TRBV6-5; CDR3 DNA: TGTGCCAGCGCAGGGGGCGCCGAGACCCAGTACTTC; CDR3 protein: CASAGGAETQYF
J gene: TRBJ2-7; clone size: NA; D gene: TRBD1; V gene: TRBV11-2; CDR3 DNA: TGTGCCAGCAGCTTAGGACGGGACAGCCAGCCCTACGAGCAGTACTTC; CDR3 protein: CASSLGRDSQPYEQYF
J gene: TRBJ1-2; clone size: NA; D gene: NA; V gene: TRBV13; CDR3 DNA: TGTGCCAGCAGCTTAAAAGTGCCAAGAGATTATGGCTACACCTTC; CDR3 protein: CASSLKVPRDYGYTF
J gene: TRBJ2-2; clone size: NA; D gene: TRBD1; V gene: TRBV7-7; CDR3 DNA: TGTGCTAGCAGCTTAGCTGACAGGGACACCGGGGAGCTGTTTTTT; CDR3 protein: CASSLADRDTGELFF
J gene: TRBJ2-3; clone size: once; D gene: NA; V gene: TRBV5-6; CDR3 DNA: TGTGCCAGCAGCCTAGGGCCTACAACCCTAGATACGCAGTATTTT; CDR3 protein: CASSLGPTTLDTQYF
J gene: TRBJ2-3; clone size: few; D gene: NA; V gene: TRBV6-2/TRBV6-3; CDR3 DNA: TGTGCCAGCAGCCCGGGACCGCACCCAGATACGCAGTATTTT; CDR3 protein: CASSPGPHPDTQYF
J gene: TRBJ2-1; clone size: NA; D gene: NA; V gene: TRBV7-3; CDR3 DNA: TGTGCCAGCAGCCGAAAGGGGGGAACGGCGCAACGCGACCACAATGAGCAGTTCTTC; CDR3 protein: CASSRKGGTAQRDHNEQFF
J gene: TRBJ2-1; clone size: NA; D gene: NA; V gene: TRBV19; CDR3 DNA: TGTGCCAGTAGTTTAGGAGGGCCCTACAATGAGCAGTTCTTC; CDR3 protein: CASSLGGPYNEQFF
J gene: TRBJ2-1; clone size: NA; D gene: NA; V gene: TRBV20-1; CDR3 DNA: TGCAGTGCTAGACTAGCTTTTGAGCAGTTCTTC; CDR3 protein: CSARLAFEQFF
J gene: TRBJ1-2; clone size: NA; D gene: TRBD1; V gene: TRBV7-9; CDR3 DNA: TGTGCCAGCAGCCCAAGAGGACAGGGGGTCTATGGCTACACCTTC; CDR3 protein: CASSPRGQGVYGYTF
J gene: TRBJ1-5; clone size: once; D gene: NA; V gene: TRBV7-2; CDR3 DNA: TGTGCCAGCAGCCTTACCAGGGGACGCAATCAGCCCCAGCATTTT; CDR3 protein: CASSLTRGRNQPQHF
J gene: TRBJ2-1; clone size: NA; D gene: NA; V gene: TRBV7-7; CDR3 DNA: TGTGCCAGCAGCTTAGACATCGGGCGGTCGGATGAGCAGTTCTTC; CDR3 protein: CASSLDIGRSDEQFF
J gene: TRBJ2-1; clone size: NA; D gene: TRBD2; V gene: TRBV10-3; CDR3 DNA: TGTGCCATCAGTGCCTCGGGGGGGCCGTCCTACAATGAGCAGTTCTTC; CDR3 protein: CAISASGGPSYNEQFF